This entry lists 21 T cell receptor beta chains sequenced from one sample in a study of T cell changes during pregnancy in multiple sclerosis. The table came from immunoSEQ multiplex PCR; TCRdb's copy has only in-frame clones and leaves some out. The sample yields 30,000 to 40,000 clones, roughly 89% seen once. The starting material was CD8+ T cells from peripheral blood mononuclear cells, obtained in the second trimester of pregnancy. The receptor set was obtained from a female donor with multiple sclerosis, enrolled in a pregnancy study.

The CDR3 region has the DNA TGTGCCAGCAGACCAAACAGGGGACCCTCCTACGAGCAGTACTTC. The encoded protein is CASRPNRGPSYEQYF. The V gene is TRBV7-8, the J gene TRBJ2-7; 7 nucleotides match TRBD1. Germline CDR1 and CDR2: SGHVS and FQNEAQ. The CDR3 is 15 residues long. J gave up 0 bases and V 6 bases, and 8 bases lay outside the gene matches.

Comment on this clone: This sample also contains other DNA sequences that code for the same CDR3. The V call is TRBV29-1, the J call TRBJ2-1; a weak D match, TRBD1 (6 bases). V was cut by 2 bases and J by 1 base, with 6 bases left in between. The CDR3 is 13 residues long. Germline CDR1 SQVTM, CDR2 ANQGSEA. CDR3 protein: CSVERGSYNEQFF. CDR3 sequence (DNA): TGCAGCGTTGAAAGGGGGTCCTACAATGAGCAGTTCTTC.

This clone came up once. The chain recombines TRBV2 with TRBJ2-5; possible D gene TRBD2, 7 bases. CDR3 length: 18 residues. V lost 0 bases and J 2 bases, leaving 19 bases between the germline ends. The V gene's germline CDR1 is SNHLY and CDR2 FYNNEI. The CDR3 coding sequence is TGTGCCAGCAGTGAAGCGGGGGGGAGGGGGAGGAGGCAAGAGACCCAGTACTTC. Translation gives CASSEAGGRGRRQETQYF.

This chain uses TRBV18 with TRBJ1-3; the D is unclear. The CDR3 totals 16 residues. V gave up 6 bases and J gave up 4 bases, with 19 bases separating them. Germline CDR1 KGHSH, CDR2 LQKENI. CDR3 sequence: CASSPEQTWLGNTIYF. CDR3 coding DNA: TGTGCCAGCTCCCCTGAACAGACCTGGTTGGGAAACACCATATATTTT.

V and J are TRBV30 and TRBJ2-5; 14 nucleotides agree with TRBD2. Germline V gene data show CDR1 as GTSNPN and CDR2 as SVGIG (reference sequence). V lost 1 base and J lost 5; bases outside the gene matches: 3. The CDR3 covers 15 residues. This chain's CDR3 is CAWSGTSGGTETQYF. CDR3 DNA sequence: TGTGCCTGGAGTGGGACTAGCGGGGGGACTGAGACCCAGTACTTC. Full variable domain (remainder filled in from reference TRBV30 and TRBJ2-5): SQTIHQWPATLVQPVGSPLSLECTVEGTSNPNLYWYRQAAGRGLQLLFYSVGIGQISSEVPQNLSASRPQDRQFILSSKKLLLSDSGFYLCAWSGTSGGTETQYFGPGTRLLVL.

The chain couples TRBV9 to TRBJ1-2; D perhaps matches TRBD1 (6 bases). Trimming took off 4 bases at V and 2 bases at J, with 21 bases between the two ends. The CDR3 contains 17 residues. Looked up from germline, CDR1 is SGDLS and CDR2 is YYNGEE. Here the CDR3 DNA reads TGTGCCAGCAGCCCCGAACTCCTTAGGACAGTAAACTATGGCTACACCTTC. It yields the protein CASSPELLRTVNYGYTF.

As DNA, the CDR3 is TGTGCCAGCACCGCCGGGGGACCCCAGTACTTC. It codes for CASTAGGPQYF. The chain joins TRBV5-6 to TRBJ2-5; tentative D call: TRBD2 (6 bases). This CDR3 is built from 11 residues. CDR1 is SGHDT, CDR2 YYEEEE, per germline. V lost 6 bases to trimming and J lost 9 bases, with 12 bases between them.

V is TRBV2 and J is TRBJ1-4; D call uncertain. CDR3 size: 14 residues. CDR1 and CDR2 from the germline V gene are SNHLY and FYNNEI. Trimming shortened V by 3 bases and J by 0 bases, and 5 bases separated the two germline ends. The CDR3 DNA reads TGTGCCAGCAGTGACGGGGCAACTAATGAAAAACTGTTTTTT. Protein: CASSDGATNEKLFF. The entire variable domain, with the rest obtained from reference TRBV2 and TRBJ1-4, is as follows: EPEVTQTPSHQVTQMGQEVILRCVPISNHLYFYWYRQILGQKVEFLVSFYNNEISEKSEIFDDQFSVERPDGSNFTLKIRSTKLEDSAMYFCASSDGATNEKLFFGSGTQLSVL.

V is TRBV4-2 and J is TRBJ2-6; D is unresolved. Between the trimmed V and J ends, which lost 0 bases and 0 bases, there was a span of 6 bases. Germline CDR1 is LGHNA and CDR2 is YNFKEQ. The CDR3 is 16 amino acids. In DNA, the CDR3 is TGTGCCAGCAGCCAAGAAGCGAGCTCTGGGGCCAACGTCCTGACTTTC. Encoded protein: CASSQEASSGANVLTF.

This chain connects TRBV5-8 to TRBJ1-2; D not resolved. Germline CDR1 and CDR2: SGHTS and YDEGEE. Trimming cost V 0 bases and J 7 bases, with 16 bases left between them. The CDR3 loop spans 15 amino acids. The CDR3 here is CASSLVVTGGAGYTF. The CDR3 DNA reads TGTGCCAGCAGCTTGGTCGTAACTGGAGGTGCTGGCTACACCTTC.

The V and J genes are TRBV5-1 and TRBJ1-2, with D perhaps matching TRBD1 (5 bases). V lost 4 bases, J lost 5 bases, and 15 bases lay in between. This CDR3 is built from 14 residues. From germline, CDR1 is SGHRS and CDR2 YFSETQ. Here the CDR3 reads CASSPAGLGYGYTF. CDR3 coding DNA: TGCGCCAGCAGCCCGGCAGGGCTCGGTTATGGCTACACCTTC.

V gene TRBV4-3 combines with J gene TRBJ1-1, with no clear D. The ends were cut back, 1 base at V and 7 bases at J, with 16 bases in the middle. From germline, CDR1 is LGHNA and CDR2 YSLEER. CDR3 length: 15 residues. The CDR3 is CASSQVHGGSSEAFF. CDR3 nucleotide sequence: TGCGCCAGCAGCCAAGTTCACGGCGGCTCTAGTGAAGCTTTCTTT.

This chain joins TRBV12-2 and TRBJ1-1; the D call TRBD1 from the table was never checked on the DNA. TRBV12-2 is reported as a pseudogene. The CDR3 is made up of 18 amino acids. The CDR3 loop reads CASRLPLTGNRLNTEAFF. Written as DNA, the CDR3 is TGTGCAAGTCGCTTACCTCTTACAGGGAATCGCCTGAACACTGAAGCTTTCTTT.

The chain has TRBV6-1 and TRBJ1-1; D call uncertain. The CDR3 contains 13 residues. Trimming left V 10 bases short and J 5 bases short, with 17 bases between. Germline assignment: CDR1 MNHNS and CDR2 SASEGT. The CDR3 nucleotides are TGTGCCACCCAAGGCGTGGGGAGGACTGAAGCTTTCTTT. Amino acid sequence: CATQGVGRTEAFF.

This sequence joins TRBV5-6 and TRBJ2-1; D gene ambiguous. CDR1 SGHDT and CDR2 YYEEEE come from the germline V gene. The CDR3 is 11 residues long. Trimming left V 1 base short and J 9 bases short, with 5 bases between. DNA for the CDR3: TGTGCCAGCAGCTTGCGGGTTGAGCAGTTCTTC. This gives the protein CASSLRVEQFF.

The genes are TRBV30 and TRBJ2-1; TRBD2 might be the D (5 bases). CDR1 is GTSNPN, CDR2 SVGIG, per germline (reference sequence). The V and J ends lost 0 bases and 4 bases respectively, with 10 bases between them. This CDR3 contains 14 residues. The CDR3 DNA reads as TGTGCCTGGAGTGTAGCTAGCAGTTACAATGAGCAGTTCTTC. It translates to CAWSVASSYNEQFF. Variable domain in full (rest from reference TRBV30 and TRBJ2-1): SQTIHQWPATLVQPVGSPLSLECTVEGTSNPNLYWYRQAAGRGLQLLFYSVGIGQISSEVPQNLSASRPQDRQFILSSKKLLLSDSGFYLCAWSVASSYNEQFFGPGTRLTVL.

The V call is TRBV2, the J call TRBJ2-7, with D perhaps matching TRBD1 (6 bases). The V gene lost 9 bases and the J gene lost 3 bases, with 12 bases spanning the gap. CDR1 is SNHLY and CDR2 is FYNNEI in the germline V gene. The CDR3 extends over 12 amino acids. The CDR3 loop is CASNLDSYEQYF. The CDR3 DNA is TGTGCCAGTAATTTGGACAGCTACGAGCAGTACTTC.

This clone was detected only once. The chain recombines TRBV5-6 with TRBJ2-7, with D tentatively TRBD1 (6 bases). V was pared by 2 bases and J by 2 bases, with 20 bases between. The CDR3 has 17 amino acids. Germline V CDR1 and CDR2: SGHDT, YYEEEE. The CDR3 protein is CASSFHPLTGQAYEQYF. The DNA of the CDR3 is TGTGCCAGCAGCTTTCATCCTCTAACAGGGCAGGCCTACGAGCAGTACTTC.

This clone turned up a few times. The chain carries TRBV6-4 and TRBJ2-7, with D possibly being TRBD2 (5 bases). Trimming left V 8 bases short and J 1 base short, with 9 bases between. The germline gives CDR1 MRHNA, CDR2 SNTAGT. CDR3 size: 12 residues. CDR3 sequence (DNA): TGTGCCAGCTACGGGGTTTCCTACGAGCAGTACTTC. It is translated as CASYGVSYEQYF.

The chain carries TRBV27 and TRBJ1-5; 7 positions match TRBD1. V dropped 5 bases and J dropped 0; count of bases not matched to a gene: 4. Germline V gives CDR1 MNHEY, CDR2 SMNVEV (reference sequence). The CDR3 totals 15 residues. CDR3 in DNA: TGTGCCAGCAGTCCCGGGACAGATAGCAATCAGCCCCAGCATTTT. Translation gives CASSPGTDSNQPQHF.

The CDR3: CASSSAGTSGVYEQYF. The CDR3, as DNA: TGTGCCAGCAGTTCTGCCGGGACTAGCGGAGTATACGAGCAGTACTTC. J is TRBJ2-7 and V is TRBV6-5; 11 nucleotides line up with TRBD2. The CDR3 has 16 residues. V shed 4 bases, J shed 4 bases, and the junction held 9 bases outside the gene matches. Germline assignment: CDR1 MNHEY and CDR2 SVGAGI.